Below, 11 T cell receptor beta chains from the same sample are listed, as sequenced in a study of blood T cell repertoires in COVID-19. TCRdb keeps only in-frame clones here, not all; method: immunoSEQ multiplex PCR. The sample yields 120,000 or so clones, roughly 84% seen once. The sequenced sample was PBMCs or T cells enriched from blood (not recorded which). These receptors came from a woman aged 25-40 years who had recovered from COVID-19.

In DNA, the CDR3 is TGCGCCAGCAGCCACTTAGGAAGGAGACAGGGGGCCGACGAGCAGTACTTC. It encodes CASSHLGRRQGADEQYF. This chain links TRBV4-1 with TRBJ2-7, with 10 bases aligning to TRBD1. Germline assignment: CDR1 MGHRA and CDR2 YSYEKL. The CDR3 runs to 17 residues. V gave up 3 bases and J gave up 5 bases; unmatched junction bases: 13.

J is TRBJ2-1 and V is TRBV6-2 or TRBV6-3; 9 bases align to TRBD2. Germline values: CDR1 MNHEY, CDR2 SVGEGT. With V trimmed by 4 bases and J by 7 bases, 8 bases remained unmatched. The CDR3 length is 15 residues. In DNA form, the CDR3 reads TGTGCCAGCAGTTCCCCGAGACTAGCGGCTAATGAGCAGTTCTTC. Protein: CASSSPRLAANEQFF.

The chain joins TRBV2 to TRBJ2-2; 8 bases agree with TRBD1. Unmatched junction bases numbered 11, after V lost 6 bases and J lost 5 bases. Germline V gene sequence: CDR1 SNHLY, CDR2 FYNNEI. The CDR3 is 16 residues long. This CDR3 reads CASRPQTGVNTGELFF. The CDR3, as DNA: TGTGCCAGCAGACCTCAGACAGGGGTTAATACCGGGGAGCTGTTTTTT.

V gene TRBV5-6 combines with J gene TRBJ2-7; 8 bases are a match to TRBD2. This CDR3 spans 15 amino acids. The J segment lost 2 bases and the V segment lost 4 bases, leaving 8 bases of the junction unmatched. Germline lookup yields CDR1 SGHDT and CDR2 YYEEEE. The CDR3 protein is CASSGLLAAAYEQYF. The CDR3 DNA is TGTGCCAGCAGCGGATTACTAGCGGCAGCCTACGAGCAGTACTTC.

This chain uses TRBV7-3 with TRBJ2-1, with D possibly TRBD2 on 6 matching bases. The CDR3 contains 17 residues. With 5 bases removed from V and 0 bases from J, the gap between germline ends came to 17 bases. Germline V gene sequence: CDR1 SGHTA, CDR2 FQGTGA. CDR3 nucleotides: TGTGCCAGCAGCCCGCAACTAGCCCCCAGCTCCTACAATGAGCAGTTCTTC. This translates into CASSPQLAPSSYNEQFF.

The rearrangement links TRBV28 to TRBJ1-5; D is unclear. This CDR3 is built from 16 residues. Germline loops: CDR1 MDHEN, CDR2 SYDVKM. V dropped 7 bases and J dropped 2 bases, with 18 bases sitting between them. The CDR3 region is CASTLGRSSGNQPQHF. The CDR3 nucleotides are TGTGCCAGCACCCTAGGCCGCTCTAGTGGCAATCAGCCCCAGCATTTT.

This chain connects TRBV18 to TRBJ2-7; maybe TRBD2 (6 bases). Germline values: CDR1 KGHSH, CDR2 LQKENI. The CDR3 totals 15 residues. With 2 bases removed from V and 5 bases from J, the gap between germline ends came to 16 bases. The CDR3 sequence: CASSPGSGAPHEQYF. CDR3 sequence (DNA): TGTGCCAGCTCACCAGGGTCGGGAGCCCCCCACGAGCAGTACTTC.

The rearrangement joins TRBV4-3 to TRBJ2-7; the match to TRBD1 covers 7 bases. V lost 3 bases, J lost 2 bases, and 7 bases stayed unmatched. The CDR3 totals 15 residues. Germline loops: CDR1 LGHNA, CDR2 YSLEER. In DNA form, the CDR3 reads TGCGCCAGCAGCCAGCGCCAGGGGGTCACCTACGAGCAGTACTTC. Its protein is CASSQRQGVTYEQYF.

This chain uses TRBV4-3 with TRBJ1-1; D is undetermined. Germline lookup yields CDR1 LGHNA and CDR2 YSLEER. CDR3 length: 14 amino acids. Trimming took off 0 bases at V and 1 base at J, with 6 bases between the two ends. DNA for the CDR3: TGCGCCAGCAGCCAAGATCGCGGGAACACTGAAGCTTTCTTT. It translates to CASSQDRGNTEAFF.

The rearrangement links TRBV14 to TRBJ1-2; tentative D call: TRBD1 (6 bases). V dropped 4 bases and J dropped 7 bases, with 16 bases sitting between them. Germline V gene data show CDR1 as SGHDN and CDR2 as FVKESK. This CDR3 comprises 14 residues. CDR3: CASSPYRQASGYTF. For the CDR3, the DNA is TGTGCCAGCAGCCCCTATCGACAGGCCAGTGGCTACACCTTC.

This clone was seen once. The V gene is TRBV27, the J gene TRBJ2-2; D unclear. From germline, CDR1 is MNHEY and CDR2 SMNVEV (reference sequence). This CDR3 region has 13 residues. The ends were cut back, 3 bases at V and 4 bases at J, with 6 bases in the middle. The DNA of the CDR3 is TGTGCCAGCAGTTTTATGGCCACCGGGGAGCTGTTTTTT. It specifies CASSFMATGELFF.